The 11 T cell receptor beta chains listed next were all sequenced from one sample in a study of cytomegalovirus exposure and HLA in healthy donors. Vbeta (60) and Jbeta (13) primers were used in the PCR. Sequencing used immunoSEQ multiplex PCR; TCRdb keeps in-frame clones, though not all of them. Of fewer than 85,000 clones listed, 72% were seen once; the top ten hold over 8.5%. Sequencing was performed on PBMCs. These receptors all come from a middle-aged woman in good health and CMV-seropositive.

The rearrangement joins TRBV28 to TRBJ2-3; D ambiguous. Germline CDR1 reads MDHEN; CDR2 reads SYDVKM. The CDR3 is 12 residues long. The V end lost 8 bases, the J end lost 4 bases, and 10 bases lay between the germline ends. CDR3 amino acids: CASEVSPDTQYF. The CDR3 DNA follows: TGTGCCAGCGAGGTATCCCCAGATACGCAGTATTTT.

This chain connects TRBV18 to TRBJ1-4; the match to TRBD1 covers 9 bases. This CDR3 is built from 16 residues. V lost 6 bases, J lost 2 bases, and 7 bases stayed unmatched. Germline-derived CDR1 and CDR2 are KGHSH and LQKENI. CDR3 in amino acids: CASSLMDRGTNEKLFF. CDR3 DNA: TGTGCCAGCTCTTTGATGGACAGGGGCACTAATGAAAAACTGTTTTTT. The variable domain in full, completed from reference TRBV18 and TRBJ1-4, reads NAGVMQNPRHLVRRRGQEARLRCSPMKGHSHVYWYRQLPEEGLKFMVYLQKENIIDESGMPKERFSAEFPKEGPSILRIQQVVRGDSAAYFCASSLMDRGTNEKLFFGSGTQLSVL.

V and J are TRBV5-1 and TRBJ2-3, with TRBD2 matching 9 bases. V gave up 2 bases and J gave up 1 base; unmatched junction bases: 5. CDR3 length equals 16 residues. Germline V gene data show CDR1 as SGHRS and CDR2 as YFSETQ. Here the CDR3 reads CASSFGGRGGTDTQYF. The CDR3 DNA sequence: TGCGCCAGCAGCTTCGGCGGGAGGGGTGGCACAGATACGCAGTATTTT.

Comments on this clone: One end of the junction is discordant with germline, which a read error may explain. The V and J genes are TRBV5-6 and TRBJ2-3, with 11 bases identical to TRBD2. The CDR3 sequence is 19 residues long. Per germline, CDR1 SGHDT and CDR2 YYEEEE. The CDR3 sequence: CASSLGGGLAERSTYTQYF. The CDR3 nucleotides are TGTGCCAGCAGCTTGGGGGGGGGACTAGCGGAACGCAGCACATATACGCAGTATTTT. Together with reference TRBV5-6 and TRBJ2-3, the CDR3 gives the full variable domain: DAGVTQSPTHLIKTRGQQVTLRCSPKSGHDTVSWYQQALGQGPQFIFQYYEEEERQRGNFPDRFSGHQFPNYSSELNVNALLLGDSALYLCASSLGGGLAERSTYTQYFGPGTRLTVL.

This clone turned up a few times. The gene calls are TRBV30 and TRBJ1-5, with TRBD1 matching over 7 bases. There are 15 residues in the CDR3. CDR1 GTSNPN and CDR2 SVGIG come from the germline V gene (reference sequence). Trimming cost V 0 bases and J 0 bases; bases outside gene matches: 2. The CDR3 DNA reads as TGTGCCTGGAGTGTTGGGACAGTTAGCAATCAGCCCCAGCATTTT. Its protein product is CAWSVGTVSNQPQHF.

The chain uses TRBV14 and TRBJ2-2; weak D call: TRBD1 (5 bases). The germline gives CDR1 SGHDN, CDR2 FVKESK. This CDR3 spans 15 amino acids. Trimming took off 0 bases at V and 5 bases at J, with 10 bases between the two ends. The CDR3 protein is CASSQDGHLTGELFF. The CDR3 DNA sequence: TGTGCCAGCAGCCAAGACGGACACCTGACCGGGGAGCTGTTTTTT.

This clone showed up just a few times. The V and J genes are TRBV7-3 and TRBJ1-1, with a possible D match to TRBD1 (5 bases). The V end was cut by 5 bases, the J end by 4 bases, with 14 bases between. CDR1 is SGHTA, CDR2 FQGTGA, per germline. The CDR3 sequence is 14 residues long. CDR3 sequence (DNA): TGTGCCAGCAGCCAAATGGCTCAGGGCACTGAAGCTTTCTTT. Its translation is CASSQMAQGTEAFF.

This clone has more than one count but fewer than ten. This rearrangement joins TRBV5-1 to TRBJ1-3; 8 bases fit TRBD1. The germline V gene has CDR1 SGHRS and CDR2 YFSETQ. J was trimmed by 4 bases and V by 7 bases; bases with no gene match: 7. CDR3 length: 14 amino acids. Here the CDR3 reads CASHAGDRGNTIYF. DNA of the CDR3: TGCGCCAGCCATGCGGGGGACAGGGGAAACACCATATATTTT.

The chain combines TRBV9 with TRBJ2-3; D gene uncertain. Germline V gene data show CDR1 as SGDLS and CDR2 as YYNGEE. V dropped 1 base and J dropped 2 bases, with 8 bases sitting between them. This CDR3 comprises 14 residues. In DNA, the CDR3 is TGTGCCAGCAGCGTAAGTGGGCTCACAGATACGCAGTATTTT. Translated, it gives CASSVSGLTDTQYF. Full variable domain (missing parts from reference TRBV9 and TRBJ2-3): DSGVTQTPKHLITATGQRVTLRCSPRSGDLSVYWYQQSLDQGLQFLIQYYNGEERAKGNILERFSAQQFPDLHSELNLSSLELGDSALYFCASSVSGLTDTQYFGPGTRLTVL.

The V and J genes are TRBV19 and TRBJ1-1; 9 nucleotides line up with TRBD1. This CDR3 region has 15 residues. V dropped 7 bases and J dropped 3; count of bases not matched to a gene: 9. Germline V gene lookup returns CDR1 LNHDA and CDR2 SQIVND (reference sequence). The CDR3 spells CASTPLDRGYTEAFF. The CDR3 region has the DNA TGTGCCAGTACCCCTCTGGACAGGGGTTACACTGAAGCTTTCTTT.

The chain uses TRBV19 and TRBJ2-3; 8 nucleotides agree with TRBD1. Germline V gene lookup returns CDR1 LNHDA and CDR2 SQIVND (reference sequence). CDR3 length: 16 amino acids. Losses at the gene ends were 5 bases for V and 0 bases for J; bases not matched to a gene: 7. For the CDR3, the DNA is TGTGCCAGTAGTCTCCAGGGGGCTCCTAGCACAGATACGCAGTATTTT. Protein: CASSLQGAPSTDTQYF.